This is a list of T cell receptor beta chains from one sample in a study of T cell repertoires in cytomegalovirus infection. No antigen has been identified for these receptors. TCRdb recomputed calls from the reads with MiXCR, one row per CDR3 protein. The data contain about 350,000 distinct CDR3 sequences, roughly 36% of them seen just once; the ten biggest clones take up 13%. Material: cultured PBMCs, obtained from culture after CMV antigen stimulation. The receptors were sampled from a human donor in good health (CMV status not recorded). Some clones in this sample may be carry-over from other donors' samples. CDR3s include the opening cysteine and the closing phenylalanine or tryptophan. A D gene is named only where the DNA matches it firmly. The size field is filled for only some rows; it gives once, few, many or a size class.

clone_size: few
d_call: .
v_call: TRBV19
j_call: TRBJ2-1
cdr3_aa: CASSILGNEQFF
cdr3_nt: TGTGCCAGTAGTATCCTGGGCAATGAGCAGTTCTTC

clone_size: .
d_call: TRBD2
v_call: TRBV7-2
j_call: TRBJ2-1
cdr3_aa: CASSIGLAGGGYNEQFF
cdr3_nt: TGTGCCAGCAGCATAGGACTAGCGGGAGGGGGATACAATGAGCAGTTCTTC

clone_size: .
d_call: .
v_call: TRBV29-1
j_call: TRBJ1-1
cdr3_aa: CSARAMNTEAFF
cdr3_nt: TGCAGCGCCCGAGCCATGAACACTGAAGCTTTCTTT

clone_size: .
d_call: TRBD1
v_call: TRBV6-1
j_call: TRBJ2-3
cdr3_aa: CASRKWERQGQPDTQYF
cdr3_nt: TGTGCCAGCAGGAAATGGGAACGACAGGGACAACCAGATACGCAGTATTTT

clone_size: few
d_call: .
v_call: TRBV15
j_call: TRBJ1-6
cdr3_aa: CATSRDRGVGSPLHF
cdr3_nt: TGTGCCACCAGCAGAGATCGGGGGGTGGGTTCACCCCTCCACTTT

clone_size: .
d_call: TRBD1
v_call: TRBV7-6
j_call: TRBJ1-4
cdr3_aa: CASSAPEQGLRNEKLFF
cdr3_nt: TGTGCCAGCAGCGCCCCGGAACAGGGGTTGAGAAATGAAAAACTGTTTTTT

clone_size: .
d_call: TRBD2
v_call: TRBV6-6
j_call: TRBJ2-5
cdr3_aa: CASSGRSSGAYQETQYF
cdr3_nt: TGTGCCAGCAGTGGCCGGTCTAGCGGGGCGTACCAAGAGACCCAGTACTTC

clone_size: few
d_call: TRBD1
v_call: TRBV2
j_call: TRBJ2-2
cdr3_aa: CASRGQRRVTGELFF
cdr3_nt: TGTGCCAGCAGGGGACAGAGGCGCGTCACCGGGGAGCTGTTTTTT

clone_size: .
d_call: TRBD2
v_call: TRBV14
j_call: TRBJ2-1
cdr3_aa: CASSQAGLPSYNEQFF
cdr3_nt: TGTGCCAGCAGCCAGGCGGGACTACCCTCCTACAATGAGCAGTTCTTC

clone_size: few
d_call: .
v_call: TRBV6-6
j_call: TRBJ2-2
cdr3_aa: CASSYGGVGTGELFF
cdr3_nt: TGTGCCAGCAGTTACGGGGGCGTCGGCACCGGGGAGCTGTTTTTT

clone_size: .
d_call: .
v_call: TRBV20-1
j_call: TRBJ1-6
cdr3_aa: CSASMGTGYNSPLHF
cdr3_nt: TGCAGTGCTAGCATGGGAACAGGGTATAATTCACCCCTCCACTTT

clone_size: .
d_call: .
v_call: TRBV7-9
j_call: TRBJ2-7
cdr3_aa: CASSLVRAAVSSYEQYF
cdr3_nt: TGTGCCAGCAGCTTAGTCCGGGCGGCGGTTAGCTCCTACGAGCAGTACTTC

clone_size: .
d_call: TRBD2
v_call: TRBV27
j_call: TRBJ2-1
cdr3_aa: CASSFFSGLAGAYNEQFF
cdr3_nt: TGTGCCAGCAGTTTCTTCAGCGGACTAGCGGGAGCCTACAATGAGCAGTTCTTC

clone_size: many
d_call: TRBD2
v_call: TRBV7-2
j_call: TRBJ2-1
cdr3_aa: CASSLGGAGGTYNEQFF
cdr3_nt: TGTGCCAGCAGTCTAGGAGGGGCGGGAGGGACCTACAATGAGCAGTTCTTC

clone_size: .
d_call: .
v_call: TRBV19
j_call: TRBJ1-6
cdr3_aa: CASSTPHEWNSPLHF
cdr3_nt: TGTGCCAGTAGTACCCCGCACGAATGGAATTCACCCCTCCACTTT

clone_size: .
d_call: .
v_call: TRBV27
j_call: TRBJ2-5
cdr3_aa: CASSPMGQGEGETQYF
cdr3_nt: TGTGCCAGCAGTCCTATGGGGCAGGGGGAGGGGGAGACCCAGTACTTC

clone_size: many
d_call: TRBD1
v_call: TRBV12-3/TRBV12-4
j_call: TRBJ1-4
cdr3_aa: CASRQGANEKLFF
cdr3_nt: TGTGCCAGCAGACAGGGGGCTAATGAAAAACTGTTTTTT

clone_size: .
d_call: .
v_call: TRBV28
j_call: TRBJ1-6
cdr3_aa: CASSLKERALHF
cdr3_nt: TGTGCCAGCAGTTTAAAGGAGAGGGCCCTCCACTTT

clone_size: many
d_call: .
v_call: TRBV20-1
j_call: TRBJ2-1
cdr3_aa: CSAPRLDFYNEQFF
cdr3_nt: TGCAGTGCTCCAAGACTAGACTTCTACAATGAGCAGTTCTTC

clone_size: .
d_call: TRBD2
v_call: TRBV7-2
j_call: TRBJ2-3
cdr3_aa: CASSLVLAGDTQYF
cdr3_nt: TGTGCCAGCAGCTTAGTCCTAGCGGGAGATACGCAGTATTTT

clone_size: .
d_call: .
v_call: TRBV9
j_call: TRBJ1-2
cdr3_aa: CASSMAGTETYGYTF
cdr3_nt: TGTGCCAGCTCCATGGCTGGGACCGAAACCTATGGCTACACCTTC

clone_size: once
d_call: .
v_call: TRBV29-1
j_call: TRBJ1-2
cdr3_aa: CSVQNGGGYGYTF
cdr3_nt: TGCAGCGTCCAAAACGGGGGTGGCTATGGCTACACCTTC

clone_size: .
d_call: .
v_call: TRBV28
j_call: TRBJ2-3
cdr3_aa: CASKLRQTTDTQYF
cdr3_nt: TGTGCCAGCAAGCTCCGACAAACCACAGATACGCAGTATTTT

clone_size: .
d_call: .
v_call: TRBV2
j_call: TRBJ1-1
cdr3_aa: CASSRQGRDTEAFF
cdr3_nt: TGTGCCAGCAGCCGTCAGGGGAGGGACACTGAAGCTTTCTTT

clone_size: few
d_call: TRBD2
v_call: TRBV7-2
j_call: TRBJ2-7
cdr3_aa: CASSIPSGRVAEQYF
cdr3_nt: TGTGCCAGCAGCATCCCTAGCGGGAGGGTAGCCGAGCAGTACTTC

clone_size: few
d_call: TRBD2
v_call: TRBV7-2
j_call: TRBJ2-1
cdr3_aa: CASSWTSANEQFF
cdr3_nt: TGTGCCAGCAGCTGGACTAGCGCCAATGAGCAGTTCTTC

clone_size: few
d_call: TRBD1
v_call: TRBV4-1
j_call: TRBJ2-6
cdr3_aa: CASSQYRGTLSGANVLTF
cdr3_nt: TGCGCCAGCAGCCAATACAGGGGTACCCTGTCTGGGGCCAACGTCCTGACTTTC

clone_size: .
d_call: TRBD1
v_call: TRBV7-2
j_call: TRBJ2-3
cdr3_aa: CASSLARPGQSTDTQYF
cdr3_nt: TGTGCCAGCAGCTTAGCTCGCCCGGGACAGAGCACAGATACGCAGTATTTT

clone_size: .
d_call: TRBD2
v_call: TRBV6-2/TRBV6-3
j_call: TRBJ2-1
cdr3_aa: CASRQTSGRALSSYNEQFF
cdr3_nt: TGTGCCAGCCGCCAAACTAGCGGGAGGGCCTTGAGCTCCTACAATGAGCAGTTCTTC

clone_size: few
d_call: .
v_call: TRBV7-9
j_call: TRBJ2-3
cdr3_aa: CASSPPTGRSTDTQYF
cdr3_nt: TGTGCCAGCAGCCCACCGACAGGTCGGAGCACAGATACGCAGTATTTT

clone_size: .
d_call: .
v_call: TRBV6-2/TRBV6-3
j_call: TRBJ1-2
cdr3_aa: CASNEASRRHGYTF
cdr3_nt: TGTGCCAGCAACGAGGCGAGCAGACGACATGGCTACACCTTC

clone_size: .
d_call: .
v_call: TRBV15
j_call: TRBJ1-1
cdr3_aa: CATSRDRTNTEAFF
cdr3_nt: TGTGCCACCAGCAGAGATCGGACGAACACTGAAGCTTTCTTT

clone_size: .
d_call: TRBD1
v_call: TRBV12-5
j_call: TRBJ1-2
cdr3_aa: CASGTGEVYGYTF
cdr3_nt: TGTGCTAGTGGAACAGGGGAGGTCTATGGCTACACCTTC

clone_size: .
d_call: TRBD1
v_call: TRBV4-3
j_call: TRBJ2-1
cdr3_aa: CASSQDVGTGNEQFF
cdr3_nt: TGCGCCAGCAGCCAAGATGTGGGGACAGGCAATGAGCAGTTCTTC

clone_size: .
d_call: .
v_call: TRBV9
j_call: TRBJ2-2
cdr3_aa: CASSVVRGELFF
cdr3_nt: TGTGCCAGCAGCGTAGTGAGGGGGGAGCTGTTTTTT

clone_size: .
d_call: .
v_call: TRBV6-5
j_call: TRBJ2-5
cdr3_aa: CASSYSGTLSTQYF
cdr3_nt: TGTGCCAGCAGTTACTCGGGCACGTTGTCGACCCAGTACTTC

clone_size: once
d_call: .
v_call: TRBV5-1
j_call: TRBJ2-4
cdr3_aa: CASSHTDRDKNIQYF
cdr3_nt: TGCGCCAGCAGCCACACTGACAGAGACAAAAACATTCAGTACTTC

clone_size: .
d_call: TRBD2
v_call: TRBV29-1
j_call: TRBJ2-1
cdr3_aa: CSVERLAGARNEQFF
cdr3_nt: TGCAGCGTTGAGAGACTAGCGGGAGCGCGCAATGAGCAGTTCTTC